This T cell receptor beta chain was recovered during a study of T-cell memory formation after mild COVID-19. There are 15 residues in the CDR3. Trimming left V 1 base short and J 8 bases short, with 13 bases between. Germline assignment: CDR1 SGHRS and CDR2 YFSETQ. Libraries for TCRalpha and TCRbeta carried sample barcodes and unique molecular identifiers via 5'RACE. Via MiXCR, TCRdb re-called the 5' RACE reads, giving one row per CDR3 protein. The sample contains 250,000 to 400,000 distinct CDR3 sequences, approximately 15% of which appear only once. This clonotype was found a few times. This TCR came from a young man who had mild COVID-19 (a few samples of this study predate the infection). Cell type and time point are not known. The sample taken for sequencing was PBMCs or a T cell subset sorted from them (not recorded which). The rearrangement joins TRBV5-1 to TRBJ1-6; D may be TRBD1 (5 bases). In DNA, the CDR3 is TGCGCCAGCAGCTTGATTGGGGGGATTGATTCACCCCTCCACTTT. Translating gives CASSLIGGIDSPLHF.